The 7 T cell receptor beta chains given below trace back to one sample, sequenced in a study of cytomegalovirus exposure and HLA in healthy donors. The PCR ran on 60 Vbeta and 13 Jbeta primers. The assay was immunoSEQ multiplex PCR, and TCRdb's table has in-frame clones only and misses some. This table has over 75,000 clones, around 71% appearing once. The sequencing input was PBMCs. These receptors were collected from a man aged 30 to 45 in good health and CMV-seronegative.

CDR3 region: CASSFSSGDTYSYEQYF. The CDR3 DNA is TGTGCCAGCAGTTTTAGTAGCGGGGACACTTACTCCTACGAGCAGTACTTC. V usage is TRBV27 and J usage is TRBJ2-7; TRBD2 agrees at 8 bases. In germline, CDR1 is MNHEY, CDR2 SMNVEV (reference sequence). V lost 3 bases, J lost 0 bases, and 10 bases stayed unmatched. The CDR3 totals 17 residues.

This clone was detected once. This chain connects TRBV28 to TRBJ2-6; no definite D call. V dropped 2 bases and J dropped 0 bases, with 2 bases sitting between them. The CDR3 extends over 14 amino acids. The germline V gene encodes CDR1 MDHEN and CDR2 SYDVKM. The CDR3: CASSLHSGANVLTF. The CDR3 coding sequence is TGTGCCAGCAGTTTACACTCTGGGGCCAACGTCCTGACTTTC.

In regard to this clone: At one of its ends the junction is not consistent with the germline gene, which may arise from a read error. This chain connects TRBV30 to TRBJ1-4; 9 bases line up with TRBD1. This CDR3 comprises 16 residues. The germline gives CDR1 GTSNPN, CDR2 SVGIG (reference sequence). The CDR3 DNA is TGTGCCTGGAACAGGGGGCAGATCTTATCTAAAGAAAAACTGTTTTTT. It yields the protein CAWNRGQILSKEKLFF.

In its sample, this clone was seen a few times. This chain joins TRBV19 and TRBJ1-5; D unresolved. The germline V gene has CDR1 LNHDA and CDR2 SQIVND (reference sequence). The CDR3 extends over 13 amino acids. V dropped 3 bases and J dropped 7 bases, with 10 bases sitting between them. The CDR3 spells CASSITGWQPQHF. DNA of the CDR3: TGTGCCAGTAGTATTACGGGATGGCAGCCCCAGCATTTT.

The rearrangement links TRBV16 to TRBJ2-7; D is perhaps TRBD1 (5 bases). V was clipped by 0 bases and J by 5 bases, with 5 bases between them. This CDR3 comprises 12 residues. Germline CDR1 is KGHSY and CDR2 is FQNENV. CDR3 DNA: TGTGCCAGCAGCCAATCCAGGGACGAGCAGTACTTC. Amino acid sequence: CASSQSRDEQYF.

This clone was counted only a few times. The chain joins TRBV7-2 to TRBJ2-7; TRBD2 matches 7 bases. Looked up from germline, CDR1 is SGHTA and CDR2 is FQGNSA. The CDR3 has 15 amino acids. J was trimmed by 5 bases and V by 5 bases; bases with no gene match: 12. The chain's CDR3 is CASSRSMAGENEQYF. CDR3 coding DNA: TGTGCCAGCAGCCGATCGATGGCGGGAGAAAACGAGCAGTACTTC.

The gene calls are TRBV29-1 and TRBJ1-2; possible D gene TRBD1, 5 bases. CDR3 length equals 16 residues. CDR1 SQVTM and CDR2 ANQGSEA come from the germline V gene. V was shortened by 3 bases and J by 0 bases, with 17 bases between the two germline ends. CDR3 DNA sequence: TGCAGCGTTGACGGAGGGGAGGGCTTAGCTAACTATGGCTACACCTTC. Translated, it gives CSVDGGEGLANYGYTF.